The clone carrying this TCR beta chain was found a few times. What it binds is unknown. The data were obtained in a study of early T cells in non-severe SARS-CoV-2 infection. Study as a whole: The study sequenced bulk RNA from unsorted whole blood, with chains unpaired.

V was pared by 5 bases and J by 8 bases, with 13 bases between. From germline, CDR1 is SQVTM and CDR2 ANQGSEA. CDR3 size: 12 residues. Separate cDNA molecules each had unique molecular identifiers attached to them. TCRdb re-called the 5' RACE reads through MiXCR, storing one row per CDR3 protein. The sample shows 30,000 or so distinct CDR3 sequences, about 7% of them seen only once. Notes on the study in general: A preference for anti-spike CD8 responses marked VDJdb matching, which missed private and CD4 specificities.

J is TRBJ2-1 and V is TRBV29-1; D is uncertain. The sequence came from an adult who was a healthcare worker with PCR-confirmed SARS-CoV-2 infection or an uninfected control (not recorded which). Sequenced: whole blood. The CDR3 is CSVMVGVDEQFF. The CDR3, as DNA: TGCAGCGTTATGGTAGGAGTCGATGAGCAGTTCTTC.